This passage covers 18 T cell receptor beta chains from one sample sequenced in a study of shared clonotypes between healthy human individuals. Here immunoSEQ multiplex PCR was the method, and the copy in TCRdb shows in-frame clones only, minus some. The sample has about 600,000 clones; 97% are singletons. Sequencing was carried out using naive CD4+ T cells sorted from blood. Subset: CD45RA+ positively selected. The receptors were sampled from a woman in her thirties in good health.

This sequence joins TRBV28 and TRBJ1-6, with 7 bases fitting TRBD1. Germline CDR1 MDHEN, CDR2 SYDVKM. The ends lost 3 bases at V and 4 bases at J; junction bases unmatched: 3. CDR3 size: 15 residues. The DNA of the CDR3 is TGTGCCAGCAGTTTCTTGGGACAGTATAATTCACCCCTCCACTTT. This translates into CASSFLGQYNSPLHF.

This rearrangement joins TRBV28 to TRBJ2-1; either TRBD1 or TRBD2 may supply D (5 bases each). Germline V lookup: CDR1 MDHEN, CDR2 SYDVKM. V was clipped by 8 bases and J by 5 bases, with 10 bases between them. The CDR3 has 12 residues. CDR3 in amino acids: CASVGDHNEQFF. In DNA, the CDR3 is TGTGCCAGCGTTGGGGACCACAATGAGCAGTTCTTC.

The V and J genes are TRBV20-1 and TRBJ1-4; D may be TRBD1 (6 bases). Germline V lookup: CDR1 DFQATT, CDR2 SNEGSKA (reference sequence). This CDR3 has 11 amino acids. V lost 1 base, J lost 12 bases, and 9 bases lay in between. The CDR3 spells CSARGDTQLFF. DNA of the CDR3: TGCAGTGCTAGAGGGGACACTCAACTGTTTTTT.

The V and J genes are TRBV4-1 and TRBJ2-1, with D possibly TRBD2 on 7 matching bases. The V gene's germline CDR1 is MGHRA and CDR2 YSYEKL. V lost 4 bases, J lost 5 bases, and 18 bases lay in between. CDR3 length equals 16 residues. CDR3 region: CASSPKQGGTNNEQFF. In nucleotides, the CDR3 is TGCGCCAGCAGCCCGAAACAAGGGGGGACTAACAATGAGCAGTTCTTC.

This chain connects TRBV28 to TRBJ2-5; D is perhaps TRBD1 (5 bases). Germline V lookup: CDR1 MDHEN, CDR2 SYDVKM. This CDR3 comprises 15 residues. The ends were cut back, 2 bases at V and 4 bases at J, with 14 bases in the middle. As DNA, the CDR3 is TGTGCCAGCAGTTTACCCCAGGGAAGGCGAGAGACCCAGTACTTC. Translated: CASSLPQGRRETQYF.

The genes are TRBV29-1 and TRBJ2-1, with D perhaps TRBD2 (6 bases). CDR1 and CDR2 (germline): SQVTM, ANQGSEA. The CDR3 is made up of 13 amino acids. V was clipped by 5 bases and J by 8 bases, with 16 bases between them. The DNA of the CDR3 is TGCAGCGTTCGAGGACTATATGGCGATGAGCAGTTCTTC. This encodes CSVRGLYGDEQFF.

The chain employs TRBV4-1 and TRBJ2-3; 8 bases are shared with TRBD1. The CDR3 runs to 16 residues. The germline gives CDR1 MGHRA, CDR2 YSYEKL. V gave up 4 bases and J gave up 2 bases; unmatched junction bases: 8. The CDR3 loop is CASSPRGQGNTDTQYF. CDR3 sequence (DNA): TGCGCCAGCAGCCCCCGAGGACAGGGTAACACAGATACGCAGTATTTT.

V gene TRBV11-2 combines with J gene TRBJ2-1; 10 bases are a match to TRBD2. The CDR3 contains 17 residues. CDR1 is SGHAT, CDR2 FQNNGV, per germline. Trimming removed 4 bases from V and 9 bases from J; junction bases left unmatched: 15. The CDR3 nucleotides are TGTGCCAGCAGCTCCCATTTAGCGGGAGGTAGAAGCAGTGAGCAGTTCTTC. Its protein is CASSSHLAGGRSSEQFF.

V is TRBV10-3 and J is TRBJ2-7; the D gene could be TRBD1 or TRBD2 (7 bases each). Germline V gene sequence: CDR1 ENHRY, CDR2 SYGVKD. The CDR3 contains 14 residues. With 2 bases removed from V and 5 bases from J, the gap between germline ends came to 13 bases. The CDR3: CAISEGGRGHEQYF. The CDR3 DNA reads TGTGCCATCAGTGAGGGGGGGAGGGGGCACGAGCAGTACTTC.

The CDR3 protein is CASSPPSTGNYGYTF. The CDR3 DNA reads as TGTGCCAGCTCACCACCGTCAACAGGGAACTATGGCTACACCTTC. The chain uses TRBV18 and TRBJ1-2; perhaps TRBD1 as D (6 bases). With 0 bases removed from V and 2 bases from J, the gap between germline ends came to 10 bases. CDR1 and CDR2 (germline): KGHSH, LQKENI. The CDR3 is 15 amino acids.

The CDR3 reads CASSLRGAGASKYEQYF. Written as DNA, the CDR3 is TGTGCCAGCAGCCTCCGCGGAGCGGGGGCCTCCAAATACGAGCAGTACTTC. This chain connects TRBV27 to TRBJ2-7; 8 positions agree with TRBD2. The CDR3 consists of 17 residues. The V gene end was trimmed by 6 bases and the J gene end by 4 bases; junction bases not matched to a gene: 17. The germline V gene has CDR1 MNHEY and CDR2 SMNVEV (reference sequence).

V and J are TRBV18 and TRBJ2-3, with TRBD1 identical over 8 bases. In germline, CDR1 is KGHSH, CDR2 LQKENI. Trimming at V came to 2 bases and at J to 4 bases, leaving 11 bases not matched to a gene. CDR3 size: 17 residues. In DNA form, the CDR3 reads TGTGCCAGCTCACCATTAGCGAGCGGACAGGGATCAGATACGCAGTATTTT. The encoded protein is CASSPLASGQGSDTQYF. Full variable domain (missing parts from reference TRBV18 and TRBJ2-3): NAGVMQNPRHLVRRRGQEARLRCSPMKGHSHVYWYRQLPEEGLKFMVYLQKENIIDESGMPKERFSAEFPKEGPSILRIQQVVRGDSAAYFCASSPLASGQGSDTQYFGPGTRLTVL.

The chain has TRBV18 and TRBJ2-7; TRBD1 might be the D (5 bases). With 6 bases removed from V and 3 bases from J, the gap between germline ends came to 18 bases. The CDR3 sequence is 15 residues long. Germline assignment: CDR1 KGHSH and CDR2 LQKENI. This CDR3 reads CASSRGQRIIYEQYF. Written as DNA, the CDR3 is TGTGCCAGCTCCCGCGGACAACGCATCATCTACGAGCAGTACTTC.

The chain recombines TRBV2 with TRBJ2-6; no clear D gene. V gave up 3 bases and J gave up 3 bases, with 3 bases separating them. In germline, CDR1 is SNHLY, CDR2 FYNNEI. This CDR3 has 13 residues. The CDR3 DNA follows: TGTGCCAGCAGTGATGGTGGGGCCAACGTCCTGACTTTC. It codes for CASSDGGANVLTF.

This clone was seen just once. The chain couples TRBV18 to TRBJ1-1, with D possibly being TRBD1 (5 bases). The V end lost 2 bases, the J end lost 1 base, and 14 bases lay between the germline ends. CDR3 length: 16 amino acids. The germline V gene has CDR1 KGHSH and CDR2 LQKENI. The CDR3 region has the DNA TGTGCCAGCTCACCAAAGATACTTCAGGGGAACACTGAAGCTTTCTTT. Amino acid sequence: CASSPKILQGNTEAFF.

The chain couples TRBV5-1 to TRBJ2-3, with D uncertain. With 0 bases removed from V and 2 bases from J, the gap between germline ends came to 7 bases. This CDR3 spans 14 amino acids. Germline V CDR1 and CDR2: SGHRS, YFSETQ. The CDR3 region has the DNA TGCGCCAGCAGCTTGGCCACGACCACAGATACGCAGTATTTT. It translates to CASSLATTTDTQYF.

V gene TRBV5-8 combines with J gene TRBJ2-5; D unclear. In germline, CDR1 is SGHTS, CDR2 YDEGEE. V lost 5 bases to trimming and J lost 5 bases, with 10 bases between them. The CDR3 is made up of 12 amino acids. CDR3 nucleotide sequence: TGTGCCAGCAGTGTCGGAGTCGAGACCCAGTACTTC. This codes for CASSVGVETQYF. Filled out from reference TRBV5-8 and TRBJ2-5, the complete variable domain reads EAGVTQSPTHLIKTRGQQATLRCSPISGHTSVYWYQQALGLGLQFLLWYDEGEERNRGNFPPRFSGRQFPNYSSELNVNALELEDSALYLCASSVGVETQYFGPGTRLLVL.

The V call is TRBV27, the J call TRBJ2-1, with 7 positions matching TRBD2. Germline CDR1 MNHEY, CDR2 SMNVEV (reference sequence). This CDR3 region has 14 residues. V trimming: 6 bases; J trimming: 6 bases; junction bases outside the gene matches: 8. The CDR3 sequence is CASRVREEGNEQFF. For the CDR3, the DNA is TGTGCCAGCAGGGTACGGGAGGAGGGCAATGAGCAGTTCTTC.